This T cell receptor beta chain was profiled in a study of beta chain features in type 1 diabetes. Germline CDR1 is MNHEY and CDR2 is SMNVEV (reference sequence). V gave up 2 bases and J gave up 1 base; unmatched junction bases: 0. There are 15 residues in the CDR3. The entirety of the isolated RNA underwent reverse transcription, so expressed TCRB transcripts were sequenced. Produced via immunoSEQ multiplex PCR; TCRdb's table is partial and in-frame only. This sample has 350,000 to 400,000 clones, with roughly 15% found just once. Material: naive CD4+ T cells from blood. The chain recombines TRBV27 with TRBJ2-1, with 9 bases matching TRBD2. The sequence was collected from a woman younger than 30 in good health. CDR3 sequence reads: CASSLLAGSYNEQFF. CDR3 bases: TGTGCCAGCAGTTTACTAGCGGGATCCTACAATGAGCAGTTCTTC.